This is a list of T cell receptor beta chains from one sample in a study of breast tumors, draining lymph nodes, adjacent tissues. TCRdb re-derived calls from the multiplex PCR reads in MiXCR, one entry per CDR3 protein. Here the sample spans 150,000 to 200,000 distinct CDR3 sequences, approximately 30% being singletons. The specimen was axillary lymph node tissue. The receptors here all came from a female donor with breast cancer. Some clones in this sample may be carry-over from other donors' samples. Both conserved end residues are part of each CDR3. The D gene is left open where the match is weak. Size is stated for part of the rows, as once, few or many counts, or as a class when the clone is expanded.

abundance: few; v_gene: TRBV27; d_gene: NA; j_gene: TRBJ1-5; CDR3nt: TGTGCCAGCAGGGGGCTGACGTCTAATCAGCCCCAGCATTTT; CDR3aa: CASRGLTSNQPQHF
abundance: many; v_gene: TRBV2; d_gene: NA; j_gene: TRBJ1-5; CDR3nt: TGTGCCAGCAGTGAACGGTGGGGGGCTAGTAATCCCCAGCATTTT; CDR3aa: CASSERWGASNPQHF
abundance: NA; v_gene: TRBV29-1; d_gene: NA; j_gene: TRBJ2-1; CDR3nt: TGCAGCGTTGTTCCAGGACTGAAGCCCTACAATGAGCAGTTCTTC; CDR3aa: CSVVPGLKPYNEQFF
abundance: many; v_gene: TRBV11-1; d_gene: NA; j_gene: TRBJ2-2; CDR3nt: TGTGCCAGCAGCTTTTTCAGGGGAGAGGGCACCGGGGAGCTGTTTTTT; CDR3aa: CASSFFRGEGTGELFF
abundance: NA; v_gene: TRBV12-3/TRBV12-4; d_gene: TRBD2; j_gene: TRBJ2-3; CDR3nt: TGTGCCAGCAGTTTTAGCGGGAGCACAGATACGCAGTATTTT; CDR3aa: CASSFSGSTDTQYF
abundance: NA; v_gene: TRBV20-1; d_gene: NA; j_gene: TRBJ1-2; CDR3nt: TGCAGTGCTAGAGATATCGACTACACCTTC; CDR3aa: CSARDIDYTF
abundance: NA; v_gene: TRBV12-3/TRBV12-4; d_gene: TRBD2; j_gene: TRBJ2-7; CDR3nt: TGTGCCAGCAATTTATTGCGGGAGGGATTCTACGAGCAGTACTTC; CDR3aa: CASNLLREGFYEQYF
abundance: many; v_gene: TRBV9; d_gene: TRBD1; j_gene: TRBJ2-7; CDR3nt: TGTGCCAGCAGCCCTAGAGGACAGGGGGCTTACGAGCAGTACTTC; CDR3aa: CASSPRGQGAYEQYF
abundance: many; v_gene: TRBV24-1; d_gene: NA; j_gene: TRBJ2-5; CDR3nt: TGTGCCACCAGTGGATCGGATTACCGCCGAGAGACCCAGTACTTC; CDR3aa: CATSGSDYRRETQYF
abundance: many; v_gene: TRBV20-1; d_gene: NA; j_gene: TRBJ2-1; CDR3nt: TGCAGTGCTAGAGACGGGGCCTCCTACAATGAGCAGTTCTTC; CDR3aa: CSARDGASYNEQFF
abundance: few; v_gene: TRBV3-1; d_gene: NA; j_gene: TRBJ1-2; CDR3nt: TGTGCCAGCAGCCAAGAAGGGCCCATTTCTAACTATGGCTACACCTTC; CDR3aa: CASSQEGPISNYGYTF
abundance: NA; v_gene: TRBV5-6; d_gene: NA; j_gene: TRBJ2-3; CDR3nt: TGTGCCAGCAGCCCCGAACCCGGGACGGATACGCAGTATTTT; CDR3aa: CASSPEPGTDTQYF
abundance: once; v_gene: TRBV4-1; d_gene: NA; j_gene: TRBJ1-3; CDR3nt: TGCGCCAGCAGCCACAACAATGGGGGTACTGGAAACACTATATATTTT; CDR3aa: CASSHNNGGTGNTIYF
abundance: many; v_gene: TRBV6-1; d_gene: NA; j_gene: TRBJ2-7; CDR3nt: TGTGCCAGCAGTGAGGAGACATTTCTCACCTACGAGCAGTACTTC; CDR3aa: CASSEETFLTYEQYF
abundance: NA; v_gene: TRBV15; d_gene: NA; j_gene: TRBJ2-1; CDR3nt: TGTGCCACCAGCAGTGCCCGGGACGGGTTGAATGAGCAGTTCTTC; CDR3aa: CATSSARDGLNEQFF
abundance: many; v_gene: TRBV9; d_gene: TRBD2; j_gene: TRBJ2-2; CDR3nt: TGTGCCAGCAGCGTAAGAGGCGGGGGGGCGACCGGGGAGCTGTTTTTT; CDR3aa: CASSVRGGGATGELFF
abundance: NA; v_gene: TRBV7-9; d_gene: NA; j_gene: TRBJ2-1; CDR3nt: TGTGCCAACAGCCTGGGGAGCTATGAGCAGTTCTTC; CDR3aa: CANSLGSYEQFF
abundance: NA; v_gene: TRBV14; d_gene: NA; j_gene: TRBJ2-5; CDR3nt: TGTGCCAGCAGCCCTCTAGGGACCCAGTACTTC; CDR3aa: CASSPLGTQYF
abundance: many; v_gene: TRBV18; d_gene: TRBD2; j_gene: TRBJ2-7; CDR3nt: TGTGCCAGCTCACCCCTGATTGCGGGAGGGAGAAACGAGCAGTACTTC; CDR3aa: CASSPLIAGGRNEQYF
abundance: many; v_gene: TRBV4-2; d_gene: NA; j_gene: TRBJ2-2; CDR3nt: TGTGCCAGCAGCCAAGTAACCGGGGAGCTGTTTTTT; CDR3aa: CASSQVTGELFF
abundance: many; v_gene: TRBV2; d_gene: NA; j_gene: TRBJ1-5; CDR3nt: TGTGCCAGCAGCGCCGGTTGGCAGTTCAATCAGCCCCAGCATTTT; CDR3aa: CASSAGWQFNQPQHF
abundance: many; v_gene: TRBV10-1; d_gene: TRBD2; j_gene: TRBJ2-3; CDR3nt: TGCGCCAGCAGTGAGGAACTAGCGGGGCCGCACGTAGATACGCAGTATTTT; CDR3aa: CASSEELAGPHVDTQYF
abundance: many; v_gene: TRBV7-3; d_gene: TRBD1; j_gene: TRBJ1-6; CDR3nt: TGTGCCAGCAGCTTAATAGGGGCAGGGGGCGGTAATTCACCCCTCCACTTT; CDR3aa: CASSLIGAGGGNSPLHF
abundance: many; v_gene: TRBV7-2; d_gene: NA; j_gene: TRBJ2-7; CDR3nt: TGTGCCAGCAGCTTATCCACTGGGGCTACCTACGAGCAGTACTTC; CDR3aa: CASSLSTGATYEQYF
abundance: many; v_gene: TRBV19; d_gene: NA; j_gene: TRBJ2-1; CDR3nt: TGTGCCAGTAGTTGGGGGGACTTCCCCTACAATGAGCAGTTCTTC; CDR3aa: CASSWGDFPYNEQFF
abundance: many; v_gene: TRBV12-3/TRBV12-4; d_gene: NA; j_gene: TRBJ2-6; CDR3nt: TGTGCCAGCAGTCACCCCACGAACAGGGCTGGGGCCAACGTCCTGACTTTC; CDR3aa: CASSHPTNRAGANVLTF
abundance: many; v_gene: TRBV25-1; d_gene: TRBD2; j_gene: TRBJ2-7; CDR3nt: TGTGCCAGCAGTGTACCCCGGGACTACCCGCCTAACGAGCAGTACTTC; CDR3aa: CASSVPRDYPPNEQYF
abundance: once; v_gene: TRBV7-9; d_gene: TRBD1; j_gene: TRBJ1-6; CDR3nt: TGTGCCAGCAGCTGGGACAGGGCTAATTCACCCCTCCACTTT; CDR3aa: CASSWDRANSPLHF
abundance: many; v_gene: TRBV5-4; d_gene: TRBD2; j_gene: TRBJ2-7; CDR3nt: TGTGCCAGCAGCCGCTGGGGACTAACCTACGAGCAGTACTTC; CDR3aa: CASSRWGLTYEQYF
abundance: NA; v_gene: TRBV18; d_gene: NA; j_gene: TRBJ1-4; CDR3nt: TGTGCCAGCTCAAGGGACTCGGCTCGACTTTATGCAACTAATGAAAAACTGTTTTTT; CDR3aa: CASSRDSARLYATNEKLFF
abundance: many; v_gene: TRBV11-3; d_gene: TRBD1; j_gene: TRBJ2-7; CDR3nt: TGTGCCAGCCGAACCGGACAGGGGGCTTCGTACGAGCAGTACTTC; CDR3aa: CASRTGQGASYEQYF
abundance: few; v_gene: TRBV19; d_gene: TRBD1; j_gene: TRBJ2-4; CDR3nt: TGTGCCAGTTTACAGGGGGCGTCCAAAAACATTCAGTACTTC; CDR3aa: CASLQGASKNIQYF
abundance: many; v_gene: TRBV5-1; d_gene: NA; j_gene: TRBJ1-3; CDR3nt: TGCGCCAGCAGCACTCAGGGAACTGGAAACACCATATATTTT; CDR3aa: CASSTQGTGNTIYF
abundance: many; v_gene: TRBV12-3/TRBV12-4; d_gene: NA; j_gene: TRBJ1-2; CDR3nt: TGTGCCAGCAGTTTAAGACGGGCCCCCCAAGCTAACTATGGCTACACCTTC; CDR3aa: CASSLRRAPQANYGYTF
abundance: many; v_gene: TRBV4-2; d_gene: TRBD1; j_gene: TRBJ1-4; CDR3nt: TGTGCCAGCAGCACCCGGACAGGGGATGCCCTCACAACTAATGAAAAACTGTTTTTT; CDR3aa: CASSTRTGDALTTNEKLFF
abundance: many; v_gene: TRBV19; d_gene: TRBD1; j_gene: TRBJ1-3; CDR3nt: TGTGCCAGTAGTGCTACCGGGACAGGGCTAAGAGGAAACACCATATATTTT; CDR3aa: CASSATGTGLRGNTIYF
abundance: many; v_gene: TRBV29-1; d_gene: NA; j_gene: TRBJ2-3; CDR3nt: TGCAGCGTTGGGGGGGTGCTCACAGATACGCAGTATTTT; CDR3aa: CSVGGVLTDTQYF
abundance: NA; v_gene: TRBV12-5; d_gene: NA; j_gene: TRBJ1-3; CDR3nt: TGTGCTAGTGGTTTGGCACCTCCTGGAAACACCATATATTTT; CDR3aa: CASGLAPPGNTIYF
abundance: NA; v_gene: TRBV6-5; d_gene: TRBD1; j_gene: TRBJ2-7; CDR3nt: TGTGCCAGCAGACCTATTTCGGGACAGCCTTCCTACGAGCAGTACTTC; CDR3aa: CASRPISGQPSYEQYF
abundance: NA; v_gene: TRBV20-1; d_gene: NA; j_gene: TRBJ2-3; CDR3nt: TGCAGTGCTAGAGTTGCAGGGTCCACAGATACGCAGTATTTT; CDR3aa: CSARVAGSTDTQYF
abundance: NA; v_gene: TRBV20-1; d_gene: NA; j_gene: TRBJ1-2; CDR3nt: TGCAGTGCTAGCGGATCGGGGCAGGACTATGGCTACACCTTC; CDR3aa: CSASGSGQDYGYTF
abundance: many; v_gene: TRBV19; d_gene: NA; j_gene: TRBJ2-7; CDR3nt: TGTGCCAGTAGTCTTCGGGGAGGCGACGAGCAGTACTTC; CDR3aa: CASSLRGGDEQYF
abundance: NA; v_gene: TRBV11-2; d_gene: NA; j_gene: TRBJ1-2; CDR3nt: TGTGCCAGCAGCCCCATGACAGCTAACTATGGCTACACCTTC; CDR3aa: CASSPMTANYGYTF
abundance: few; v_gene: TRBV4-2; d_gene: TRBD2; j_gene: TRBJ2-2; CDR3nt: TGTGCCAGCAGCCCCCCGGGACTAGCGACCGGGGAGCTGTTTTTT; CDR3aa: CASSPPGLATGELFF
abundance: few; v_gene: TRBV6-1; d_gene: NA; j_gene: TRBJ2-4; CDR3nt: TGTGCCAGCAGGCAGGGAGTCAAAAACATTCAGTACTTC; CDR3aa: CASRQGVKNIQYF
abundance: many; v_gene: TRBV4-1; d_gene: TRBD2; j_gene: TRBJ2-7; CDR3nt: TGCGCCAGCAGCCAAGCAGGTGGGGGGGCCTACGAGCAGTACTTC; CDR3aa: CASSQAGGGAYEQYF
abundance: many; v_gene: TRBV4-1; d_gene: NA; j_gene: TRBJ2-1; CDR3nt: TGCGCCAGCAGCCATTCCCCCCTCGACAATGAGCAGTTCTTC; CDR3aa: CASSHSPLDNEQFF
abundance: few; v_gene: TRBV9; d_gene: NA; j_gene: TRBJ2-1; CDR3nt: TGTGCCAGCAGCGTAGCGGGATCCTACAATGAGCAGTCCTTC; CDR3aa: CASSVAGSYNEQSF
abundance: NA; v_gene: TRBV6-2/TRBV6-3; d_gene: TRBD1; j_gene: TRBJ2-3; CDR3nt: TGTGCCAGCAGTAACCTAGTCCCGGGACAGGGAAACGGTCAGCCCCAGCAGTATTTT; CDR3aa: CASSNLVPGQGNGQPQQYF
abundance: NA; v_gene: TRBV28; d_gene: TRBD2; j_gene: TRBJ2-5; CDR3nt: TGTGCCAGCAGTCCAGTGACTAGCGGACCGCAAGAGACCCAGTACTTC; CDR3aa: CASSPVTSGPQETQYF
abundance: NA; v_gene: TRBV7-9; d_gene: NA; j_gene: TRBJ1-4; CDR3nt: TGTGCCAGCAGCCCCGGGGTGATGGGCGGGGGCGCTAATGAAAAACTGTTTTTT; CDR3aa: CASSPGVMGGGANEKLFF
abundance: NA; v_gene: TRBV24-1; d_gene: NA; j_gene: TRBJ1-5; CDR3nt: TGTGCCACGCGGGACGGAGATCAGCCCCAGCATTTT; CDR3aa: CATRDGDQPQHF
abundance: many; v_gene: TRBV12-3/TRBV12-4; d_gene: NA; j_gene: TRBJ2-7; CDR3nt: TGTGCCAGCAAGAGGGCTCTAACCTACGAGCAGTACTTC; CDR3aa: CASKRALTYEQYF
abundance: many; v_gene: TRBV15; d_gene: TRBD1; j_gene: TRBJ2-2; CDR3nt: TGTGCCACCAGCAGGGGCCGGGACAGGGTCCCCGGGGAGCTGTTTTTT; CDR3aa: CATSRGRDRVPGELFF